This entry features one T cell receptor beta chain sequence. The antigen is not known. The data belong to a study of CD8+ T cells in alopecia areata. Germline CDR1 is SGHDT and CDR2 is YYEEEE. V lost 3 bases and J lost 6; bases outside the gene matches: 9. This CDR3 comprises 15 residues. Sequencing templates came from extracted RNA that was reverse transcribed into cDNA. Some clones are missing from TCRdb's copy, which holds only in-frame ones; the method was immunoSEQ multiplex PCR. The table has 120,000 or so clones, roughly two fifths seen once. Study-level results: Elevated clonality characterized lesional scalp relative to normal scalp, particularly in alopecia totalis/universalis. TCR sharing across patients was less clear than in mice, possibly HLA-related.

The sequence was obtained from a human donor with alopecia areata. The genes are TRBV5-6 and TRBJ2-3; 8 bases match TRBD1. The sequencing sample was made of CD4+ T cells sorted from blood. The CDR3 is CASSSRGRVSDTQYF. The CDR3 coding sequence is TGTGCCAGCAGCTCCAGGGGGCGCGTCTCGGATACGCAGTATTTT. Full variable domain (rest looked up from reference TRBV5-6 and TRBJ2-3): DAGVTQSPTHLIKTRGQQVTLRCSPKSGHDTVSWYQQALGQGPQFIFQYYEEEERQRGNFPDRFSGHQFPNYSSELNVNALLLGDSALYLCASSSRGRVSDTQYFGPGTRLTVL.